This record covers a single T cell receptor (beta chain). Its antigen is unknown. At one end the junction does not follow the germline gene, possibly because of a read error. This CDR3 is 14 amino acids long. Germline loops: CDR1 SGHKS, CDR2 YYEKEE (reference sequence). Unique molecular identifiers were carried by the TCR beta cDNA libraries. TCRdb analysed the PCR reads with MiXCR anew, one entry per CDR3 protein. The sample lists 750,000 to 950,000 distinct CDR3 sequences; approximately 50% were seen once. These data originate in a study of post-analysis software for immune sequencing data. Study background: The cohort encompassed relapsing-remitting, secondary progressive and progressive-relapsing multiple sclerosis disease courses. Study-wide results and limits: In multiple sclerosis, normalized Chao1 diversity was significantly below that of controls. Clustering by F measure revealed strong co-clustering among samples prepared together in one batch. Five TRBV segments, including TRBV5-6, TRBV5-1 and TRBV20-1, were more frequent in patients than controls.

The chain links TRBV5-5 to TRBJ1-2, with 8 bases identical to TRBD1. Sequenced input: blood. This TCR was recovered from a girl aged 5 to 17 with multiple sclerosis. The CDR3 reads CASSFGTGNSGYTF. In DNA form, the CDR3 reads TGTGCCAGCAGCTTCGGGACAGGAAACTCTGGCTACACCTTC.